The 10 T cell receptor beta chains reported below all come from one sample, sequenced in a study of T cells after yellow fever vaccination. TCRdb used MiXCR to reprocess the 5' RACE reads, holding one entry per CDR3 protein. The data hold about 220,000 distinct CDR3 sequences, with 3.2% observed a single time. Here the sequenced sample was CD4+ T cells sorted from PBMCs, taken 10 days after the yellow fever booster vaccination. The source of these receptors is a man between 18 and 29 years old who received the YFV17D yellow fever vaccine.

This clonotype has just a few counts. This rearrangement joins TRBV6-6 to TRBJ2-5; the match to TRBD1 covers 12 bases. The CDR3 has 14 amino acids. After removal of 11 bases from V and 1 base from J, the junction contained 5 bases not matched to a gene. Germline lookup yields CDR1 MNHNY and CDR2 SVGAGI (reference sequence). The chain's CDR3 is CAGGTGGLQETQYF. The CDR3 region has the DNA TGTGCCGGAGGGACAGGGGGCCTCCAAGAGACCCAGTACTTC.

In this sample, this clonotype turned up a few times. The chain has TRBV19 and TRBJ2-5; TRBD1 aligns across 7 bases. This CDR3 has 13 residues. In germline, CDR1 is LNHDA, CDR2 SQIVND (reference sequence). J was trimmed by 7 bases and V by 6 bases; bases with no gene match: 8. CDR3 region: CASSRGQDGTQYF. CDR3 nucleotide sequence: TGTGCCAGTAGCCGAGGACAGGATGGGACCCAGTACTTC.

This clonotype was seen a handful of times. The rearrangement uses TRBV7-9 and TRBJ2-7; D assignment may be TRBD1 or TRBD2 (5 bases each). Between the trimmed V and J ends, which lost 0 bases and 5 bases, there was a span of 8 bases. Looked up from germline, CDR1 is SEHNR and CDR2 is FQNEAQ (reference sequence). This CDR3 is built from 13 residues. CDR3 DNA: TGTGCCAGCAGCTTAGCGGGACGCCACGAGCAGTACTTC. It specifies CASSLAGRHEQYF.

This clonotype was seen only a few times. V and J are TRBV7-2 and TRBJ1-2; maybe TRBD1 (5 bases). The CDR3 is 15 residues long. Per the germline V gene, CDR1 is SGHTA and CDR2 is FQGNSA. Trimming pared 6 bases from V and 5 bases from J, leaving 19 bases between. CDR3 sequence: CASRPPTDEGYGYTF. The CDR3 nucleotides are TGTGCCAGCAGACCACCAACCGACGAGGGGTATGGCTACACCTTC.

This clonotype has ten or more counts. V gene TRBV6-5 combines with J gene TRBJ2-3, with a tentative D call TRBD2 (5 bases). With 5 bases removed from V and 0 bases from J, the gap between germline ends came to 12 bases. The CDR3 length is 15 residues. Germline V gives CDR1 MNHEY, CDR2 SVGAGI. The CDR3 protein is CASSRTGSSTDTQYF. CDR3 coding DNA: TGTGCCAGCAGTAGGACTGGTTCTAGCACAGATACGCAGTATTTT.

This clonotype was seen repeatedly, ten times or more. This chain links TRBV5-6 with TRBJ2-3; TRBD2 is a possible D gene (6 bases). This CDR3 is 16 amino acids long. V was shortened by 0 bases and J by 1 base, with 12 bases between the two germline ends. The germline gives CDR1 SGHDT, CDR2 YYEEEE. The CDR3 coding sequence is TGTGCCAGCAGCTTGGCGAGGGGAGGCGGCACAGATACGCAGTATTTT. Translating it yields CASSLARGGGTDTQYF.

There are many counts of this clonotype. CDR3 sequence reads: CSAPTAGGTDTQYF. The CDR3 DNA follows: TGCAGTGCTCCAACGGCGGGGGGCACAGATACGCAGTATTTT. V gene TRBV20-1 combines with J gene TRBJ2-3, with TRBD2 identical over 7 bases. This CDR3 is 14 amino acids long. Losses at the gene ends were 5 bases for V and 1 base for J; bases not matched to a gene: 6. In germline, CDR1 is DFQATT, CDR2 SNEGSKA (reference sequence).

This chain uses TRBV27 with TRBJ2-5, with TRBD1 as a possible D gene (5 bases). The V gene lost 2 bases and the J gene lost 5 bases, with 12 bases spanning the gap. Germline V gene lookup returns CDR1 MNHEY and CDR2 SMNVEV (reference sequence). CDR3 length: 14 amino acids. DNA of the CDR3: TGTGCCAGCAGTTTACAGGGTGTTGGGGAGACCCAGTACTTC. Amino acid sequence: CASSLQGVGETQYF.

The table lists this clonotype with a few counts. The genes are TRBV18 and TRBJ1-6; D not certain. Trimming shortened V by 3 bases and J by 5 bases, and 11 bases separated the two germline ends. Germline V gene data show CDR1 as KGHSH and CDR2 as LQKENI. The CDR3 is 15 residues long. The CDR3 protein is CASSPMRQDNSPLHF. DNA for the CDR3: TGTGCCAGCTCACCGATGAGGCAGGATAATTCACCCCTCCACTTT.

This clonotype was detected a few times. In DNA, the CDR3 is TGTGCCAGCAGTCTGTCTGGGGGCGCCTCGACTCAGCCCCAGCATTTT. Translating it yields CASSLSGGASTQPQHF. The chain carries TRBV7-9 and TRBJ1-5; a possible D gene is TRBD1 (6 bases). The CDR3 has 16 amino acids. V lost 6 bases and J lost 6, with 21 bases in between. Germline V gives CDR1 SEHNR, CDR2 FQNEAQ (reference sequence).